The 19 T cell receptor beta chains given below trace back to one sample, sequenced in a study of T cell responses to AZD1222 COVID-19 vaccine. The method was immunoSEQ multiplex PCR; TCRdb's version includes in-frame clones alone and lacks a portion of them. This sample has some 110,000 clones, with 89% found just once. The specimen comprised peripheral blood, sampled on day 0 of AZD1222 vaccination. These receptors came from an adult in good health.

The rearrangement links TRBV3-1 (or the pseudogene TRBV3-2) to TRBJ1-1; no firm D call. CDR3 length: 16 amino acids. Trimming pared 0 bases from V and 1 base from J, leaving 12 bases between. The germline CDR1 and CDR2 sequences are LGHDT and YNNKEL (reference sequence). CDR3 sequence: CASSQEIIPPNTEAFF. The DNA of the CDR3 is TGTGCCAGCAGCCAAGAAATAATACCTCCGAACACTGAAGCTTTCTTT.

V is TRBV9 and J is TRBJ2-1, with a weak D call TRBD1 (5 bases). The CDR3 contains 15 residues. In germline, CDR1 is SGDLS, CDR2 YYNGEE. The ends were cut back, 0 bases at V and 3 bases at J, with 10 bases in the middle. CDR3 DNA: TGTGCCAGCAGCGTAGCCTGGCAGGGCTACAATGAGCAGTTCTTC. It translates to CASSVAWQGYNEQFF.

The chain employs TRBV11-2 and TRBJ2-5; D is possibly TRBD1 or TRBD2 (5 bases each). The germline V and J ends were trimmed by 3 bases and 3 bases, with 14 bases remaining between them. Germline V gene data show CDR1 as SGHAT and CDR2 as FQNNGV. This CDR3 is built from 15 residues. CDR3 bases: TGTGCCAGCAGCTTCTCTCCGGGGCGAGAAGAGACCCAGTACTTC. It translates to CASSFSPGREETQYF.

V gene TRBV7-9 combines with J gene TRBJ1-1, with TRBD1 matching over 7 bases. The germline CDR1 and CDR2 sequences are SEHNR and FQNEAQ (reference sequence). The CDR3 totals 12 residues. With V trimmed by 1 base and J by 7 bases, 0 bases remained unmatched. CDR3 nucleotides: TGTGCCAGCAGCTTAGGGGACAGTGAAGCTTTCTTT. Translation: CASSLGDSEAFF.

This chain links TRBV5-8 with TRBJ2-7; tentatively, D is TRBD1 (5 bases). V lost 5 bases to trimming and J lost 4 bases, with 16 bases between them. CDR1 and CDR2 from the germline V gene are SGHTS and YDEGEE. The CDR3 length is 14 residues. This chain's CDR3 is CASRSEMGLYEQYF. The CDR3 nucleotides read TGTGCCAGCAGAAGTGAAATGGGGCTTTACGAGCAGTACTTC.

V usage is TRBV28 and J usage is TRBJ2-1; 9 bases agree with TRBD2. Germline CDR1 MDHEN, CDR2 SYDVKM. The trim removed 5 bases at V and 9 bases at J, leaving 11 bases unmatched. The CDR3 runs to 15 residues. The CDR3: CASSLAGLALVEQFF. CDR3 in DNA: TGTGCCAGCAGTCTGGCGGGACTAGCATTAGTTGAGCAGTTCTTC.

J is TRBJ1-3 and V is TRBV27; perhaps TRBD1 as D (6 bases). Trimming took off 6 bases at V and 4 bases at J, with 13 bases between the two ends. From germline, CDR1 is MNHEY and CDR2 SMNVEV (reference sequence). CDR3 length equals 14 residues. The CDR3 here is CASRPGASGNTIYF. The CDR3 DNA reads TGTGCCAGCAGGCCAGGGGCCTCGGGAAACACCATATATTTT.

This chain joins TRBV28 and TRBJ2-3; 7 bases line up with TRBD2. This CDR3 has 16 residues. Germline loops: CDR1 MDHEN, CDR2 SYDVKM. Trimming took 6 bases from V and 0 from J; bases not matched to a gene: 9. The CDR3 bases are TGTGCCAGCAGCCCCCCGGGGACTACTAGCACAGATACGCAGTATTTT. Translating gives CASSPPGTTSTDTQYF.

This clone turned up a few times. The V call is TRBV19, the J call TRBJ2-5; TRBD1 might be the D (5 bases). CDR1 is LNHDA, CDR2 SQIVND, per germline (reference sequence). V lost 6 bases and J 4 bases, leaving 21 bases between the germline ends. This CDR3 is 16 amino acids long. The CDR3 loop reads CASRSLGRGARETQYF. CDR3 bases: TGTGCCAGTAGATCCCTAGGGCGTGGGGCCCGAGAGACCCAGTACTTC. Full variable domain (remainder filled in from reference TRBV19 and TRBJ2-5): DGGITQSPKYLFRKEGQNVTLSCEQNLNHDAMYWYRQDPGQGLRLIYYSQIVNDFQKGDIAEGYSVSREKKESFPLTVTSAQKNPTAFYLCASRSLGRGARETQYFGPGTRLLVL.

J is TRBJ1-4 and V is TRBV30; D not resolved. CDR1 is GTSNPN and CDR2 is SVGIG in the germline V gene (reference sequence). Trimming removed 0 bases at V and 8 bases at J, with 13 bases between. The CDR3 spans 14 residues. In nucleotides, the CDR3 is TGTGCCTGGAGTGTAAATTTGGCGGGGGAAAAACTGTTTTTT. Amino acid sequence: CAWSVNLAGEKLFF.

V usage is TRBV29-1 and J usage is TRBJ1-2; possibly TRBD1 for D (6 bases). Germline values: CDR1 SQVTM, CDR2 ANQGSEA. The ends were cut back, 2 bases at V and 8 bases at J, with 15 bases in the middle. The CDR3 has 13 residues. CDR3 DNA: TGCAGCGTTGAATCAGGGGCATCGGGAGGCTACACCTTC. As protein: CSVESGASGGYTF.

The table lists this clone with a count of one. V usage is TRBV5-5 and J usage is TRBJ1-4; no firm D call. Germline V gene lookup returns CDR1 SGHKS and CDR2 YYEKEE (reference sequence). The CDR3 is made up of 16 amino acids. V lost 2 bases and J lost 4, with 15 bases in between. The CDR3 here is CASSFRDPEYNEKLFF. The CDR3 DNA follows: TGTGCCAGCAGCTTTAGGGATCCTGAGTATAATGAAAAACTGTTTTTT.

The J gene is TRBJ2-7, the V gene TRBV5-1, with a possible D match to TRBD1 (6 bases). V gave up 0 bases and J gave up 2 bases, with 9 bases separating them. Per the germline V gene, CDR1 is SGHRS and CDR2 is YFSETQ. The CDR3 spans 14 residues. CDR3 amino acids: CASSLGDRTYEQYF. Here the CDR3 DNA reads TGCGCCAGCAGCTTGGGAGACAGGACCTACGAGCAGTACTTC.

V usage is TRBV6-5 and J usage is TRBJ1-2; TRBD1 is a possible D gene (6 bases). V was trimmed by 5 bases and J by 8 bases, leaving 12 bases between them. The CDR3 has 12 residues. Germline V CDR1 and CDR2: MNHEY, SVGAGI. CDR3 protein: CASSQTGQGYTF. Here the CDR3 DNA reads TGTGCCAGCAGTCAGACAGGACAAGGCTACACCTTC.

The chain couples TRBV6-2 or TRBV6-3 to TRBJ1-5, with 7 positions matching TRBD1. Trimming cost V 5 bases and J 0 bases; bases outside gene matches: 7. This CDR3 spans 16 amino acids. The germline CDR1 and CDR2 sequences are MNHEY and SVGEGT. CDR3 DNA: TGTGCCAGCAGTCGACCGACAGGGCGTAGCAATCAGCCCCAGCATTTT. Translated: CASSRPTGRSNQPQHF.

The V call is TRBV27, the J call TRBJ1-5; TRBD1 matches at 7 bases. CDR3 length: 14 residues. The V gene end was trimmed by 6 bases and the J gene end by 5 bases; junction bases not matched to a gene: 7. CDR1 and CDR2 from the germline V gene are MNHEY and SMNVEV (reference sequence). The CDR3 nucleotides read TGTGCCAGCAGCAAGGGACAGCTTCATCAGCCCCAGCATTTT. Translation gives CASSKGQLHQPQHF.

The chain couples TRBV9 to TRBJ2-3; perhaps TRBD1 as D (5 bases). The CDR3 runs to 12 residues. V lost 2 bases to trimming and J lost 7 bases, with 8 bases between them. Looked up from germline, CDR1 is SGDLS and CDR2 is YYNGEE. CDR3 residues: CASSVKDNTQYF. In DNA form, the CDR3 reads TGTGCCAGCAGCGTTAAGGACAATACGCAGTATTTT.

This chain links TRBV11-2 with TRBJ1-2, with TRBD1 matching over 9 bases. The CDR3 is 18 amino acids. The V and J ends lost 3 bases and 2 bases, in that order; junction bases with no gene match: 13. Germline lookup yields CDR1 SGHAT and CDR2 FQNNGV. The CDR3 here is CASSFTGQGQMVNYGYTF. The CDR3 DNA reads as TGTGCCAGCAGCTTTACGGGACAGGGACAGATGGTGAACTATGGCTACACCTTC.

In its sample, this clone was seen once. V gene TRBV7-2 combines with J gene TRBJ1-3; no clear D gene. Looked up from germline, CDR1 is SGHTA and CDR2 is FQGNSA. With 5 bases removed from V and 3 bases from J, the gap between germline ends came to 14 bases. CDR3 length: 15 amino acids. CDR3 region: CASSAGVGSGNTIYF. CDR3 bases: TGTGCCAGCAGCGCCGGGGTTGGGAGTGGAAACACCATATATTTT.